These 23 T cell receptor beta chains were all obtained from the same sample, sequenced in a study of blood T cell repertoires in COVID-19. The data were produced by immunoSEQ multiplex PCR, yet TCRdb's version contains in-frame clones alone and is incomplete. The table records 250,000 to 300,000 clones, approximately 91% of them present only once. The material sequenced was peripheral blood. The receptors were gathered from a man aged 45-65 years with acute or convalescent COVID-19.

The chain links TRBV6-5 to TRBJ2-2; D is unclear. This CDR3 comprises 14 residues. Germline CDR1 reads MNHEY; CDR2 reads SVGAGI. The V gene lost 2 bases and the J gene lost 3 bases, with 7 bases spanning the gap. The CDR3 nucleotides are TGTGCCAGCAGTTACCCCCCTTACACCGGGGAGCTGTTTTTT. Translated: CASSYPPYTGELFF.

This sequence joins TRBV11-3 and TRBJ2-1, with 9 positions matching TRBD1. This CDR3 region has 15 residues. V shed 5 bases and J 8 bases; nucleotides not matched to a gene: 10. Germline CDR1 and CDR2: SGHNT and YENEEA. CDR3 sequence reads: CASSPGGTGNHEQFF. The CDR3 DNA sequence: TGTGCCAGCAGCCCAGGGGGGACAGGGAACCATGAGCAGTTCTTC.

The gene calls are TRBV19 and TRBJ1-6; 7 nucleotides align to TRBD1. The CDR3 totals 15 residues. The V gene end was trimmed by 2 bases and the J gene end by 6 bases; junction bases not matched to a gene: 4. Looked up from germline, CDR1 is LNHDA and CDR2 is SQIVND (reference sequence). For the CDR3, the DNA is TGTGCCAGTAGTATAACCGGGACAGTTAATTCACCCCTCCACTTT. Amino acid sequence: CASSITGTVNSPLHF.

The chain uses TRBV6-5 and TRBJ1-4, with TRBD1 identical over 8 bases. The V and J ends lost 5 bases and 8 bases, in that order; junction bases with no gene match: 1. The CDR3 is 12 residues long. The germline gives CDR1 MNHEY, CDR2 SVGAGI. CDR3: CASSHRGEKLFF. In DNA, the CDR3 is TGTGCCAGCAGTCACAGGGGGGAAAAACTGTTTTTT.

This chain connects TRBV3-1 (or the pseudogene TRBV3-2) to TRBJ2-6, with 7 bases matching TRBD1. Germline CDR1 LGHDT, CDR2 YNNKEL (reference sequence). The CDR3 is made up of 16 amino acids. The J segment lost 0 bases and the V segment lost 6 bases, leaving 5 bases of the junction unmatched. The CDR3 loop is CASRQGTNSGANVLTF. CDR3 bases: TGTGCCAGCAGACAGGGGACCAACTCTGGGGCCAACGTCCTGACTTTC.

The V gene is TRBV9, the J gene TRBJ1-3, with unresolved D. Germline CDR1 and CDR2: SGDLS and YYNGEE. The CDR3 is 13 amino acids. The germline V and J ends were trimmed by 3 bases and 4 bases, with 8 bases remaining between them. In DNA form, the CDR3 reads TGTGCCAGCAGCGATACTCTAGGAAACACCATATATTTT. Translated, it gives CASSDTLGNTIYF.

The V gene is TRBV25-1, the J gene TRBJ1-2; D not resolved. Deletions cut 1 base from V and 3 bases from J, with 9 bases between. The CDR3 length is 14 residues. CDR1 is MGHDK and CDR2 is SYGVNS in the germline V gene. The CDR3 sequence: CASSEWSGDYGYTF. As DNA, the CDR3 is TGTGCCAGCAGTGAATGGTCGGGAGACTATGGCTACACCTTC.

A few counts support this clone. The CDR3, as DNA: TGCGCCAGCAGTGCAGGGCAAAGCTTTGGAAACACCATATATTTT. Translating gives CASSAGQSFGNTIYF. This rearrangement joins TRBV10-1 to TRBJ1-3, with D possibly being TRBD1 (5 bases). CDR3 size: 15 residues. V lost 4 bases and J lost 3, with 13 bases in between. The germline V gene has CDR1 WNHNN and CDR2 SYGVQD (reference sequence).

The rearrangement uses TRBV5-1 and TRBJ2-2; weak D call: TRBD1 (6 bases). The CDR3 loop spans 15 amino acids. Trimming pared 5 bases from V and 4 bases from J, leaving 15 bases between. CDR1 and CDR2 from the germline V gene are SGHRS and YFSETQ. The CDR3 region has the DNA TGCGCCAGCAGTCCCCGACCCAGGGGCACCGGGGAGCTGTTTTTT. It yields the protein CASSPRPRGTGELFF.

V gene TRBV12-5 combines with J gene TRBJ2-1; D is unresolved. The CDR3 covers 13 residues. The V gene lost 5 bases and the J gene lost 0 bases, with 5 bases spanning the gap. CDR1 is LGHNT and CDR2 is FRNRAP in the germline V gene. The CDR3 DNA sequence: TGTGCTAGTGGTCCTAGCTCCTACAATGAGCAGTTCTTC. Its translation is CASGPSSYNEQFF.

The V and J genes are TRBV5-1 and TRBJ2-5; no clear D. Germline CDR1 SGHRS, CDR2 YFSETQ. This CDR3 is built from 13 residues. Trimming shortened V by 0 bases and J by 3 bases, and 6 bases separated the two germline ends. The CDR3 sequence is CASSLVSEETQYF. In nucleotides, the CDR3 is TGCGCCAGCAGCTTGGTTTCGGAAGAGACCCAGTACTTC.

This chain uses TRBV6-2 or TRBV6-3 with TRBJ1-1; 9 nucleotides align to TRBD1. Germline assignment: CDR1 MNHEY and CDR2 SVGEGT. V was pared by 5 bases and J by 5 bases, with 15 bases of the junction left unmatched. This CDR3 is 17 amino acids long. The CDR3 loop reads CASSPLPTGTGRTEAFF. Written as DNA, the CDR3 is TGTGCCAGCAGTCCCCTCCCCACCGGGACAGGGCGGACTGAAGCTTTCTTT.

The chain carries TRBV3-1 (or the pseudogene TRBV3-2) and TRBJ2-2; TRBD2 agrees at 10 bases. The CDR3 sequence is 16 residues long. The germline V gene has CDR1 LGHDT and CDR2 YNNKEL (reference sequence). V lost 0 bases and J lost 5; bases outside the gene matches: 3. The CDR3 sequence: CASSQEQRGGTGELFF. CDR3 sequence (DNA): TGTGCCAGCAGCCAAGAACAGCGGGGGGGGACCGGGGAGCTGTTTTTT.

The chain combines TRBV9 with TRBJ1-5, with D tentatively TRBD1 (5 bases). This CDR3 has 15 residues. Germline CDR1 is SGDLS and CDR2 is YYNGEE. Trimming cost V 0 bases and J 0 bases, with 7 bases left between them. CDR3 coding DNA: TGTGCCAGCAGCGTAGACGGACATAGCAATCAGCCCCAGCATTTT. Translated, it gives CASSVDGHSNQPQHF.

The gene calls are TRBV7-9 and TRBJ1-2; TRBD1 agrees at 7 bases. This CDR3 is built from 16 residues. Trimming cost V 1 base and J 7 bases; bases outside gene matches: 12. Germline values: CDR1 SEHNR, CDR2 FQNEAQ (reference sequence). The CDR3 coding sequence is TGTGCCAGCAGCTTAGAAGGGGCAGGGGGAGGCCGTGGCTACACCTTC. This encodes CASSLEGAGGGRGYTF.

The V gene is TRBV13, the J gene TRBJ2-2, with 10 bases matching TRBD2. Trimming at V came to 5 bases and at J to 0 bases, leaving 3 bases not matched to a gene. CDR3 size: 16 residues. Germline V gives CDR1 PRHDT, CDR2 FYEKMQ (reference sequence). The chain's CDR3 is CASSRLAGTNTGELFF. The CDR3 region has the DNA TGTGCCAGCAGCCGACTAGCGGGCACGAACACCGGGGAGCTGTTTTTT.

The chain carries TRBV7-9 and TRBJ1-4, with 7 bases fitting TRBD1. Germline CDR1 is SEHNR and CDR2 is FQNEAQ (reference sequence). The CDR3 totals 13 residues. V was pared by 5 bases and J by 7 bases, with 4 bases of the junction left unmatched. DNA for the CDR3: TGTGCCAGCAGCAAAGGACAGGCTGAAAAACTGTTTTTT. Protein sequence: CASSKGQAEKLFF.

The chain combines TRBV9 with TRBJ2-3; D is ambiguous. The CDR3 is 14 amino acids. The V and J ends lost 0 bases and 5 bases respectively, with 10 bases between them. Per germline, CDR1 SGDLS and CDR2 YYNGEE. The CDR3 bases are TGTGCCAGCAGCGTAGAGCCGGGTGGAGATACGCAGTATTTT. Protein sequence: CASSVEPGGDTQYF. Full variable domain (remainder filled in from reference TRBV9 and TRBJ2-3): DSGVTQTPKHLITATGQRVTLRCSPRSGDLSVYWYQQSLDQGLQFLIQYYNGEERAKGNILERFSAQQFPDLHSELNLSSLELGDSALYFCASSVEPGGDTQYFGPGTRLTVL.

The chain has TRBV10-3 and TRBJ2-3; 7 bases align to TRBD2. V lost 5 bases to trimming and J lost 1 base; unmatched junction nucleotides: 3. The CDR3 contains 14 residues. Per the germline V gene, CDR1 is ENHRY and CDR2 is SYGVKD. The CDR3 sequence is CAISSGARTDTQYF. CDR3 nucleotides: TGTGCCATCAGTAGCGGGGCGCGCACAGATACGCAGTATTTT.

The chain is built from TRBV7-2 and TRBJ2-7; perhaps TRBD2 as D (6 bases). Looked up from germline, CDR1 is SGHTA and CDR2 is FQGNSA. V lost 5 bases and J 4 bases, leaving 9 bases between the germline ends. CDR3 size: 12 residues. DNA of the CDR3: TGTGCCAGCAGCCCCGCGGGATACGAGCAGTACTTC. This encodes CASSPAGYEQYF.

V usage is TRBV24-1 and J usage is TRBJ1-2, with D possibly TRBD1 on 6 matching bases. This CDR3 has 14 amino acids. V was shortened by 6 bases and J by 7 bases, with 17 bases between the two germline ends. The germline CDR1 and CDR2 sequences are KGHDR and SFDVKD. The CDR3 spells CATSPSQGNFGYTF. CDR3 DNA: TGTGCCACCAGTCCCTCCCAGGGGAATTTTGGCTACACCTTC.

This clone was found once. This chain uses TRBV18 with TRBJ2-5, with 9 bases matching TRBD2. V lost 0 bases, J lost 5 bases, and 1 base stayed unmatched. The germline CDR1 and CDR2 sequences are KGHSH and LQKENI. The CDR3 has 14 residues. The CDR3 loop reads CASSPPLAGETQYF. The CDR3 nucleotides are TGTGCCAGCTCACCACCTCTAGCGGGGGAGACCCAGTACTTC.

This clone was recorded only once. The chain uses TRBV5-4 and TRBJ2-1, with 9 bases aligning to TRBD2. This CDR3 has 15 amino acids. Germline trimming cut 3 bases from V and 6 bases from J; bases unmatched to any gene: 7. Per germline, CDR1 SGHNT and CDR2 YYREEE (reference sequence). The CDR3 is CASSSKGLAVNEQFF. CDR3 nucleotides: TGTGCCAGCAGCTCGAAGGGACTAGCTGTCAATGAGCAGTTCTTC.